This entry features one T cell receptor beta chain sequence. As yet, its antigen is unknown. The data derive from a study of T cell responses to AZD1222 COVID-19 vaccine. Study-level results: Donors in the cohort were predominantly white British and more often female, and clonal diversity was possibly underestimated.

TCRdb's copy holds only in-frame clones and misses some; the assay was immunoSEQ multiplex PCR. The data show over 140,000 clones, roughly 92% seen once. The sequence derives from an adult who received the AZD1222 COVID-19 vaccine. The sequencing used peripheral blood, collected 28 days after the second AZD1222 dose.

The CDR3 sequence is CASSSSRGANQPQHF. In DNA form, the CDR3 reads TGTGCCAGCAGTTCGAGTCGGGGGGCAAATCAGCCCCAGCATTTT. This sequence joins TRBV6-5 and TRBJ1-5; D might be TRBD1 (6 bases). This CDR3 has 15 residues. Deletions cut 4 bases from V and 4 bases from J, with 14 bases between. The germline gives CDR1 MNHEY, CDR2 SVGAGI.